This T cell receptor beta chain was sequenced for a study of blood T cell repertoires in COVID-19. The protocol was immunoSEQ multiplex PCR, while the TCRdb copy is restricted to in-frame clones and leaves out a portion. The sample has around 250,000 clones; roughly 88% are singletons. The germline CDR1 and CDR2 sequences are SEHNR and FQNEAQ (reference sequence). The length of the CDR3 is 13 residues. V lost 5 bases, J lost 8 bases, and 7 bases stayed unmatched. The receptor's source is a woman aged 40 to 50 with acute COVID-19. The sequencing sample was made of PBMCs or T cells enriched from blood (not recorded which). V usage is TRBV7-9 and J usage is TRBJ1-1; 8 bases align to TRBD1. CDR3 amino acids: CASSPRQGREAFF. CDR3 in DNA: TGTGCCAGCAGCCCTAGACAGGGGAGGGAAGCTTTCTTT.